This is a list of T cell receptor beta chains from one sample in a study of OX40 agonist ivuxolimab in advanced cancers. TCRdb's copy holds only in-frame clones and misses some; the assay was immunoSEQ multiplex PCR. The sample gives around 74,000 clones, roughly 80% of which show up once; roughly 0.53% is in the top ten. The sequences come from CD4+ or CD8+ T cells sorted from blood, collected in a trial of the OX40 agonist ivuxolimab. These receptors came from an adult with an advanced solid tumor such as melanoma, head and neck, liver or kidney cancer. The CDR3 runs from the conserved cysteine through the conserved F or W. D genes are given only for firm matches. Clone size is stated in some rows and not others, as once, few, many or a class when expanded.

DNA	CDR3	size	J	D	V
TGTGCCAGCAGCTTTCTTCAGGGGTCCACTGAAGCTTTCTTT	CASSFLQGSTEAFF	-	TRBJ1-1	-	TRBV11-2
TGTGCCAGCAGTGACACCGGGACATCTTCCTACGAGCAGTACTTC	CASSDTGTSSYEQYF	-	TRBJ2-7	-	TRBV27
TGTGCCTGGAGTTACACATATCAGCCCCAGCATTTT	CAWSYTYQPQHF	-	TRBJ1-5	-	TRBV30
TGTGCCAGCAGTGACTCGGGGGGTCCTAGTACGGGCACAGATACGCAGTATTTT	CASSDSGGPSTGTDTQYF	-	TRBJ2-3	-	TRBV6-4
TGTGCCAGCAGCTTAGCATCTTATACGCAGTATTTT	CASSLASYTQYF	-	TRBJ2-3	-	TRBV13
TGTGCCAGCAGCCTGGGGGGGGCTGGGGCCAACGTCCTGACTTTC	CASSLGGAGANVLTF	-	TRBJ2-6	TRBD2	TRBV27
TGCAGCGTTGAAGAGAGGCCGGGGGTCACTGAAGCTTTCTTT	CSVEERPGVTEAFF	-	TRBJ1-1	-	TRBV29-1
TGTGCCAGCAGCTCTCCTTGGGGGTTCAATCAGCCCCAGCATTTT	CASSSPWGFNQPQHF	-	TRBJ1-5	-	TRBV28
TGTGCCAGCAGTTTAATCGCCAGTGGGGGTTCACCCCTCCACTTT	CASSLIASGGSPLHF	once	TRBJ1-6	-	TRBV28
TGTGCCAGCAGCGTAGGGTCTCTAGCTGCGTACAATGAGCAGTTCTTC	CASSVGSLAAYNEQFF	-	TRBJ2-1	-	TRBV9
TGTGCCAGCAGTTTTGGTGAGGGGAGTTCACCCCTCCACTTT	CASSFGEGSSPLHF	-	TRBJ1-6	-	TRBV28
TGTGCCAGCAGCTACGGAGGGGAGACCCAGTACTTC	CASSYGGETQYF	-	TRBJ2-5	-	TRBV7-9
TGCGCCAGCAGCTTGGCGGGGGTGAGCGAGCAGTACTTC	CASSLAGVSEQYF	-	TRBJ2-7	-	TRBV5-1
TGTGCCAGCAGCCCCCCGGCGGGACAGGGGGTTTTAGCCAAAAACATTCAGTACTTC	CASSPPAGQGVLAKNIQYF	-	TRBJ2-4	-	TRBV21-1
TGTGCCAGCAGTACCAGGGGGCCGGGCGAGCAGTACTTC	CASSTRGPGEQYF	-	TRBJ2-7	TRBD1	TRBV28
TGTGCCAGCAGCCAAGAACGGGACCGCTCTGGGGCCAACGTCCTGACTTTC	CASSQERDRSGANVLTF	-	TRBJ2-6	-	TRBV4-2
TGTGCCAGCGCGGGGGGGCCGCGGGAGCAGTACTTC	CASAGGPREQYF	-	TRBJ2-7	TRBD2	TRBV28
TGTGCCAGCAGTTACGGTTCGACAGCCACGTCCTACGAGCAGTACTTC	CASSYGSTATSYEQYF	-	TRBJ2-7	-	TRBV6-5
TGTGCCAGCAGCTTATTCAGCCTCCCGGGGAACACTGAAGCTTTCTTT	CASSLFSLPGNTEAFF	once	TRBJ1-1	-	TRBV7-9
TGTGCCAGCAGAGGGCACTATTCTGGGGCCACAGATACGCAGTATTTT	CASRGHYSGATDTQYF	-	TRBJ2-3	-	TRBV28
TGTGCCAGCAGTTCTCCACAGGGAGGAAATTCACCCCTCCACTTT	CASSSPQGGNSPLHF	-	TRBJ1-6	-	TRBV28
TGTGCCACCGGGACAGGGTACTACGAGCAGTACTTC	CATGTGYYEQYF	-	TRBJ2-7	TRBD1	TRBV27
TGTGCCAGCAGTTTCGAACAGGGGCGTGGCGGGGAGCTGTTTTTT	CASSFEQGRGGELFF	-	TRBJ2-2	TRBD1	TRBV27
TGCGCCAGCAGCTTAGGACAGGGGGCAGATACGCAGTATTTT	CASSLGQGADTQYF	-	TRBJ2-3	TRBD1	TRBV5-1
TGTGCCAGCAGCGTAGAGGGTTGGGGAGAAAAACTGTTTTTT	CASSVEGWGEKLFF	-	TRBJ1-4	-	TRBV9
TGCAGCAAATATGGGGAGACCCAGTACTTC	CSKYGETQYF	-	TRBJ2-5	-	TRBV20-1
TGCGCCAGCAGCCCACAGGGGGGACAGCCCCAGCATTTT	CASSPQGGQPQHF	-	TRBJ1-5	TRBD1	TRBV4-3
TGCGCCAGCAGCGGTGGGGATAGCAATCAGCCCCAGCATTTT	CASSGGDSNQPQHF	-	TRBJ1-5	-	TRBV5-1
TGTGCCACAACAGACAGGGGCAACCCAAAACTGTTTTTT	CATTDRGNPKLFF	few	TRBJ1-4	TRBD1	TRBV15
TGCAGCGTTGACAATGGGATAGGAGTAGGCGAGCAGTACTTC	CSVDNGIGVGEQYF	-	TRBJ2-7	-	TRBV29-1
TGCGCCAGCAGTGAGTCCGCCCCTTCACCCCTCCACTTT	CASSESAPSPLHF	-	TRBJ1-6	-	TRBV10-2
TGTGCCTGGAGTGTACGCCTGACCGCAGTCTATGGCTACACCTTC	CAWSVRLTAVYGYTF	-	TRBJ1-2	-	TRBV30
TGCGCCAGCAGTCCGGGGTGGGGCAGCACAGATACGCAGTATTTT	CASSPGWGSTDTQYF	-	TRBJ2-3	-	TRBV5-1
TGTGCCTGGAGTGTTGGGACAGACGGGACCCAGTACTTC	CAWSVGTDGTQYF	-	TRBJ2-5	TRBD1	TRBV30
TGTGCCAGCAGCTCCACCGGGACTAGCGGCTACGAGCAGTACTTC	CASSSTGTSGYEQYF	-	TRBJ2-7	TRBD2	TRBV28
TGTGCCAGCAGCTTGGGCCAGATCGGATACGAGCAGTACTTC	CASSLGQIGYEQYF	-	TRBJ2-7	-	TRBV7-2
TGTGCCAGCAGCCGACTAGCGGGAGGGATAGGCCAAGAGACCCAGTACTTC	CASSRLAGGIGQETQYF	-	TRBJ2-5	TRBD2	TRBV11-1
TGTGCCAGTACCCTAGCCGGATCGCCGGTCCCGGATACGCAGTATTTT	CASTLAGSPVPDTQYF	-	TRBJ2-3	-	TRBV19
TGCGCCAGCAGTCGGGGACAGGACATCACAGATACGCAGTATTTT	CASSRGQDITDTQYF	-	TRBJ2-3	TRBD1	TRBV23-1
TGTGCCAGCAGCCAAGGACTAGCGGGAGGTGGTACCGGGGAGCTGTTTTTT	CASSQGLAGGGTGELFF	-	TRBJ2-2	TRBD2	TRBV5-4